The subject of this entry is one T cell receptor (beta chain). Here immunoSEQ multiplex PCR was the method, and the copy in TCRdb shows in-frame clones only, minus some. The data hold 150,000 to 200,000 clones, with about 81% observed a single time. The data are from a study of blood T cell repertoires in COVID-19. This CDR3 contains 13 residues. Germline CDR1 and CDR2: MNHEY and SVGAGI. V was pared by 7 bases and J by 2 bases, with 4 bases of the junction left unmatched. The TCR comes from a woman at least 80 years old with COVID-19, enrolled during active disease. Sequencing used peripheral blood. This rearrangement joins TRBV6-5 to TRBJ2-5; 7 bases line up with TRBD1. The CDR3 loop reads CASTAGGQETQYF. CDR3 DNA sequence: TGTGCCAGCACCGCAGGGGGACAAGAGACCCAGTACTTC.